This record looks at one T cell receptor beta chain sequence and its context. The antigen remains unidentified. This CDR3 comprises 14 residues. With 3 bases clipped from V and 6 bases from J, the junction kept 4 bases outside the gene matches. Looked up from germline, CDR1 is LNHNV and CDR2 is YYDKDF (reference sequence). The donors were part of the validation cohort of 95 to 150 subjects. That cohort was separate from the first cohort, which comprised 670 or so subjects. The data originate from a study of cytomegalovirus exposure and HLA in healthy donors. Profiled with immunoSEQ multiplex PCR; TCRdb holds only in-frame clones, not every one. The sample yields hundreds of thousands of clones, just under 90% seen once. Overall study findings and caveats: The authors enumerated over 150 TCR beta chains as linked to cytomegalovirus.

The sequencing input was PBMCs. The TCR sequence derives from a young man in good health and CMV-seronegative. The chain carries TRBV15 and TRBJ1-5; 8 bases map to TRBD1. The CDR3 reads CATSSRDRLQPQHF. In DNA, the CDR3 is TGTGCCACCAGCAGTCGGGACAGGCTTCAGCCCCAGCATTTT.